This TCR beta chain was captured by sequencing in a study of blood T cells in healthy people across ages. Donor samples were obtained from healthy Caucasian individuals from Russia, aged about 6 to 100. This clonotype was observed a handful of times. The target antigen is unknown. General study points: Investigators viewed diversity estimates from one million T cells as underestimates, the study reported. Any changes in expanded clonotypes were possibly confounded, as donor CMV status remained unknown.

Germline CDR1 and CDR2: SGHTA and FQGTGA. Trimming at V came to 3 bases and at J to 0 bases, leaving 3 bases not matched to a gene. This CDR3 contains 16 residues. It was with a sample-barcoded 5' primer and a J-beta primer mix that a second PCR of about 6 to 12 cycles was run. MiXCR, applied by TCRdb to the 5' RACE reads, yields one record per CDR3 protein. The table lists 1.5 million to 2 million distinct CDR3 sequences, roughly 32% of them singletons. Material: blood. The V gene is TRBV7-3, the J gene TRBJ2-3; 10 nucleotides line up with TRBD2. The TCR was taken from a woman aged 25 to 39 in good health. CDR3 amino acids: CASSFSSGRSTDTQYF. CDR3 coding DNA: TGTGCCAGCAGCTTCTCTAGCGGGAGAAGCACAGATACGCAGTATTTT.